This T cell receptor (beta chain) is from a study of blood T cells in healthy people across ages (dated by TCRdb to the mid-2010s). Broadly, across the study: Template switching captured roughly one uniquely barcoded TCR beta cDNA molecule per two T cells in model experiments. The study measured age-related changes in TCR beta repertoire diversity using deep sequencing normalized with unique cDNA molecular identifiers. The donors were split into four age groups: young (average around 15 years), middle-aged (roughly 40), aged (roughly 65) and long-lived (over 75). To avoid experimental bias, donors of different ages were distributed randomly across sequencing lanes. Using the same blood draw, the study looked at two additional independent replicas of 1 million unique cDNA reads for two donors, one aged 18 to 29 and the other aged 80 or older.

Library preparation used 5' RACE. Data came from an Illumina HiSeq 2500. A second PCR of roughly 6 to 11 cycles was performed with a sample-barcoded 5' primer and a J-beta primer mix. A unique molecular identifier was introduced onto each TCR beta cDNA molecule by a template-switch 5' adaptor carrying 12 random nucleotides. Each sample yielded at least 2.5 million CDR3-containing paired-end reads. The Mint cDNA synthesis kit, primed by a TRBC-specific oligonucleotide, was used to synthesize first-strand cDNA from all RNA. After uracil-DNA glycosylase treatment, a first 18-cycle PCR used universal primers M1SS and BC2_uni_R on all cDNA. Per the authors' processing: For normalization, 1 million high-quality reads, each with a distinct molecular identifier, were randomly selected from each sample. Instead of being binned into consensus sequences, reads with shared molecular identifiers were discarded. CDR3 identification, clonotype clustering and error correction used MiTCR with a Q25 quality threshold and the strictest error-elimination algorithm. A nonparametric unseen species model using Euler transformation provided a lower-bound estimate of total TCR beta diversity. In-frame beta chains were kept once TCRdb had trimmed the public reads at Q25 with fastp and called clones with MiXCR. Entries that share a CDR3 protein sequence are merged under the most common genes and DNA. These V and J calls derive from TCRdb rather than the authors' analysis. In all, the sample holds about 1,400,000 distinct CDR3 sequences, and about 40% of those were seen once. The ten largest make up 7.9% of the sample.

The CDR3 runs 17 residues from the cysteine to the phenylalanine. The only DNA kept is the CDR3, 51 bases in frame from the first base. Summary of the overall study and its limitations: Because profiling used bulk unsorted PBMCs, naive and antigen-experienced compartments could not be compared conclusively. Estimates of total diversity based on one million sequenced T cells were regarded as lower bounds and as underestimates. Observed TCR beta diversity per million T cells fell roughly linearly with age, and a significant reduction was already apparent by age approximately 41. Because the CMV infection status of the donors was unknown, age-related changes in expanded clonotypes may potentially have been confounded. The long-lived group showed more naive CD4+ T cells, fewer expanded clones and increased TCR diversity than the aged group, suggesting age selection. The percentage of naive T cells measured by flow cytometry correlated strongly with observed TCR beta diversity.

Systemically healthy Caucasian individuals from Russia, 35 to 40 in total and aged 6 to 90 years, were included as donors. Around 9.8 milliliters of peripheral blood were collected from each donor into EDTA-treated Vacutainer tubes. Ficoll-Paque density-gradient centrifugation was used to isolate PBMCs, with at least 7 million per sample. Total RNA was extracted from PBMCs with Trizol reagent, with at least 6 micrograms obtained per sample. For every donor, an aliquot of PBMCs went through flow cytometry to measure the percentages of naive CD45RAhigh/CD27high T cells. This clonotype occurred once. Its antigen is still unknown. No clone much larger than this one lies a single base away; base qualities are absent.

This TCR derives from a woman aged 18-29 years in good health. The rearranged chain carries TRBV21-1 and TRBJ2-1; the D call of TRBD1 is as the table states it, not checked on the DNA. TRBV21-1 corresponds to a pseudogene. Sequencing used blood. Here the CDR3 is given as CASSSLLGQHQNNEQFF. The nucleotide sequence is given as TGTGCCAGCAGCAGTCTTTTGGGACAACATCAAAACAATGAGCAGTTCTTC.